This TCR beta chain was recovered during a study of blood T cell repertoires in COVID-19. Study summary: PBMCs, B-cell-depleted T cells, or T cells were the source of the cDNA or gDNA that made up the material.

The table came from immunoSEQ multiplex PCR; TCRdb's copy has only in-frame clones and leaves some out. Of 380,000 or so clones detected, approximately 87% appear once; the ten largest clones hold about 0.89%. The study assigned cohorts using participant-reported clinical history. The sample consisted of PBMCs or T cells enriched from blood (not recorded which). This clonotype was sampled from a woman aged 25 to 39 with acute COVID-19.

In DNA form, the CDR3 reads TGTGCCACTCAGGGGCCCGCTAACTATGGCTACACCTTC. Encoded protein: CATQGPANYGYTF. This chain connects TRBV24-1 to TRBJ1-2; D may be TRBD1 (6 bases). V lost 10 bases, J lost 0 bases, and 11 bases lay in between. The CDR3 extends over 13 amino acids. CDR1 is KGHDR and CDR2 is SFDVKD in the germline V gene.